Below, 20 T cell receptor beta chains from the same sample are listed, as sequenced in a study of T-cell memory formation after mild COVID-19. MiXCR, run by TCRdb on the 5' RACE reads, gives a single entry per CDR3 protein. The sample has fewer than 600,000 distinct CDR3 sequences, roughly a fifth seen once; the top ten hold roughly 8.3%. Sequenced sample: PBMCs or a T cell subset sorted from them (not recorded which). Source of these receptors: an adult woman who had mild COVID-19 (a few samples of this study predate the infection). Cell type and time point are not known.

This clonotype was seen more than once but under ten times. The chain recombines TRBV4-1 with TRBJ1-1; D remains ambiguous. Trimming removed 4 bases from V and 0 bases from J, with 15 bases in between. Germline V gene lookup returns CDR1 MGHRA and CDR2 YSYEKL. The CDR3 has 16 residues. CDR3 sequence reads: CASSRLPGPMNTEAFF. Written as DNA, the CDR3 is TGCGCCAGCAGCCGATTGCCGGGCCCCATGAACACTGAAGCTTTCTTT.

The V gene is TRBV7-2, the J gene TRBJ2-7, with TRBD2 identical over 8 bases. Germline lookup yields CDR1 SGHTA and CDR2 FQGNSA. Unmatched junction bases numbered 16, after V lost 5 bases and J lost 4 bases. The CDR3 extends over 17 amino acids. This CDR3 reads CASSPWRGDSGVYEQYF. CDR3 sequence (DNA): TGTGCCAGCAGCCCCTGGAGGGGAGATAGCGGGGTTTACGAGCAGTACTTC.

The V call is TRBV27, the J call TRBJ1-2, with a tentative D call TRBD1 (5 bases). CDR1 is MNHEY, CDR2 SMNVEV, per germline (reference sequence). V lost 6 bases and J 0 bases, leaving 17 bases between the germline ends. The CDR3 totals 16 residues. This chain's CDR3 is CASSTRGALPNYGYTF. CDR3 nucleotides: TGTGCCAGCAGCACTCGAGGGGCACTACCTAACTATGGCTACACCTTC.

The chain employs TRBV7-9 and TRBJ2-1; TRBD2 agrees at 11 bases. The V and J ends lost 4 bases and 6 bases, in that order; junction bases with no gene match: 8. The CDR3 has 16 amino acids. Germline lookup yields CDR1 SEHNR and CDR2 FQNEAQ (reference sequence). CDR3 nucleotide sequence: TGTGCCAGCAGCTCACTAGCGGGAGAGCGATTCAATGAGCAGTTCTTC. Amino acid sequence: CASSSLAGERFNEQFF. The full variable domain, in which reference TRBV7-9 and TRBJ2-1 provide the parts outside the CDR3, is DTGVSQNPRHKITKRGQNVTFRCDPISEHNRLYWYRQTLGQGPEFLTYFQNEAQLEKSRLLSDRFSAERPKGSFSTLEIQRTEQGDSAMYLCASSSLAGERFNEQFFGPGTRLTVL.

This clonotype was observed a handful of times. The chain couples TRBV5-1 to TRBJ2-7, with D perhaps matching TRBD1 (5 bases). CDR1 and CDR2 (germline): SGHRS, YFSETQ. The CDR3 contains 17 residues. V was shortened by 3 bases and J by 3 bases, with 22 bases between the two germline ends. The CDR3 spells CASSSQPRARVLYEQYF. The CDR3 bases are TGCGCCAGCAGCTCCCAGCCTAGAGCCAGGGTCCTCTACGAGCAGTACTTC. The variable domain in full, with the rest retrieved from reference TRBV5-1 and TRBJ2-7, is KAGVTQTPRYLIKTRGQQVTLSCSPISGHRSVSWYQQTPGQGLQFLFEYFSETQRNKGNFPGRFSGRQFSNSRSEMNVSTLELGDSALYLCASSSQPRARVLYEQYFGPGTRLTVT.

V gene TRBV29-1 combines with J gene TRBJ2-5; no clear D gene. V lost 2 bases and J 5 bases, leaving 12 bases between the germline ends. CDR3 length: 13 residues. Germline V gene data show CDR1 as SQVTM and CDR2 as ANQGSEA. DNA of the CDR3: TGCAGCGTTGAACGAGGACGTTGGGAGACCCAGTACTTC. It codes for CSVERGRWETQYF.

This clonotype was seen at least ten times. The V call is TRBV5-1, the J call TRBJ2-1, with 10 bases that match TRBD1. CDR1 SGHRS and CDR2 YFSETQ come from the germline V gene. The CDR3 spans 14 residues. Losses at the gene ends were 3 bases for V and 5 bases for J; bases not matched to a gene: 2. The CDR3 protein is CASSSTGGHNEQFF. For the CDR3, the DNA is TGCGCCAGCAGCTCGACAGGGGGCCACAATGAGCAGTTCTTC.

Ten or more counts support this clonotype. J is TRBJ2-7 and V is TRBV3-1, with D possibly being TRBD1 (5 bases). V was clipped by 0 bases and J by 7 bases, with 13 bases between them. Per germline, CDR1 LGHDT and CDR2 YNNKEL (reference sequence). The CDR3 has 14 residues. This CDR3 is CASSQDEAGREQYF. CDR3 in DNA: TGTGCCAGCAGCCAAGATGAAGCAGGGCGGGAGCAGTACTTC.

The table lists this clonotype with a few counts. The rearrangement uses TRBV4-3 and TRBJ1-2, with TRBD1 identical over 7 bases. Losses at the gene ends were 1 base for V and 5 bases for J; bases not matched to a gene: 10. Germline V gives CDR1 LGHNA, CDR2 YSLEER. The CDR3 has 16 residues. CDR3 region: CASSQVGGGEFYGYTF. CDR3 nucleotides: TGCGCCAGCAGCCAAGTCGGAGGGGGCGAGTTTTATGGCTACACCTTC.

This clonotype was seen a handful of times. The V and J genes are TRBV18 and TRBJ1-2; 7 nucleotides agree with TRBD1. With 3 bases clipped from V and 4 bases from J, the junction kept 8 bases outside the gene matches. Germline lookup yields CDR1 KGHSH and CDR2 LQKENI. CDR3 length: 15 amino acids. The CDR3 coding sequence is TGTGCCAGCTCACCTGCCCCGGGGACAGTCTATGGCTACACCTTC. It is translated as CASSPAPGTVYGYTF.

This chain links TRBV24-1 with TRBJ2-1; D is perhaps TRBD2 (5 bases). Trimming took off 7 bases at V and 6 bases at J, with 9 bases between the two ends. CDR1 and CDR2 (germline): KGHDR, SFDVKD. CDR3 length: 12 residues. The CDR3 nucleotides read TGTGCCACCAGGGACGCGGGCAATGAGCAGTTCTTC. It codes for CATRDAGNEQFF.

The chain has TRBV7-9 and TRBJ2-1; 10 bases are a match to TRBD1. Looked up from germline, CDR1 is SEHNR and CDR2 is FQNEAQ (reference sequence). V lost 6 bases, J lost 13 bases, and 6 bases stayed unmatched. The CDR3 length is 12 residues. The CDR3 DNA follows: TGTGCCAGCAGTCCCGACAGGGGGCGACAGTTCTTC. Encoded protein: CASSPDRGRQFF. Looking up the rest from reference TRBV7-9 and TRBJ2-1 gives the full variable domain: DTGVSQNPRHKITKRGQNVTFRCDPISEHNRLYWYRQTLGQGPEFLTYFQNEAQLEKSRLLSDRFSAERPKGSFSTLEIQRTEQGDSAMYLCASSPDRGRQFFGPGTRLTVL.

V usage is TRBV7-3 and J usage is TRBJ2-5; perhaps TRBD2 as D (5 bases). V dropped 5 bases and J dropped 7 bases, with 17 bases sitting between them. Germline V gene sequence: CDR1 SGHTA, CDR2 FQGTGA. This CDR3 comprises 14 residues. The CDR3 DNA reads TGTGCCAGCAGCCGAGGACTCCCCGGAGGGACCCAGTACTTC. This codes for CASSRGLPGGTQYF.

The chain combines TRBV2 with TRBJ2-7; D uncertain. V was cut by 7 bases and J by 2 bases, with 15 bases left in between. The germline CDR1 and CDR2 sequences are SNHLY and FYNNEI. The CDR3 runs 14 residues. The CDR3 region is CASTKQLKTYEQYF. DNA for the CDR3: TGTGCCAGCACGAAACAGCTAAAGACCTACGAGCAGTACTTC.

This clonotype was detected a few times. The genes are TRBV7-7 and TRBJ2-2; maybe TRBD1 (6 bases). The germline gives CDR1 SSHAT, CDR2 FNYEAQ (reference sequence). The V end was cut by 5 bases, the J end by 5 bases, with 18 bases between. There are 16 residues in the CDR3. CDR3 sequence (DNA): TGTGCCAGCAGCGCTGCACAGGGAATGACTACCGGGGAGCTGTTTTTT. Translating it yields CASSAAQGMTTGELFF.

This clonotype has more than one count but fewer than ten. The chain carries TRBV15 and TRBJ2-7, with no clear D. V gave up 0 bases and J gave up 7 bases, with 13 bases separating them. CDR1 and CDR2 (germline): LNHNV, YYDKDF (reference sequence). The CDR3 runs 14 residues. CDR3 nucleotide sequence: TGTGCCACCAGCAGAGACGACGGAATACGGGAGCAGTACTTC. It codes for CATSRDDGIREQYF. The variable domain in full, completed from reference TRBV15 and TRBJ2-7, reads DAMVIQNPRYQVTQFGKPVTLSCSQTLNHNVMYWYQQKSSQAPKLLFHYYDKDFNNEADTPDNFQSRRPNTSFCFLDIRSPGLGDTAMYLCATSRDDGIREQYFGPGTRLTVT.

This clonotype was counted at least ten times. The V call is TRBV5-1, the J call TRBJ2-7, with 9 bases fitting TRBD2. V gave up 4 bases and J gave up 2 bases; unmatched junction bases: 4. CDR3 length: 14 amino acids. In germline, CDR1 is SGHRS, CDR2 YFSETQ. The CDR3 here is CASSTGTSPYEQYF. The CDR3 coding sequence is TGCGCCAGCAGCACGGGGACTAGCCCCTACGAGCAGTACTTC.

This clonotype was detected only a few times. The chain has TRBV11-2 and TRBJ2-3; D unresolved. The CDR3 covers 12 residues. V gave up 5 bases and J gave up 4 bases, with 7 bases separating them. CDR1 is SGHAT and CDR2 is FQNNGV in the germline V gene. The CDR3 loop reads CASSHNPDTQYF. Written as DNA, the CDR3 is TGTGCCAGCAGCCATAACCCAGATACGCAGTATTTT.

The chain combines TRBV5-1 with TRBJ2-2; 11 positions agree with TRBD1. CDR1 and CDR2 (germline): SGHRS, YFSETQ. The CDR3 extends over 15 amino acids. With V trimmed by 0 bases and J by 6 bases, 1 base remained unmatched. CDR3 DNA: TGCGCCAGCAGCTTGGCGGGACAGGGGGCCGGGGAGCTGTTTTTT. Residues: CASSLAGQGAGELFF.

There are a few counts of this clonotype. The chain combines TRBV12-3 or TRBV12-4 with TRBJ1-1; the D is unclear. With 3 bases removed from V and 1 base from J, the gap between germline ends came to 21 bases. The CDR3 consists of 18 residues. DNA of the CDR3: TGTGCCAGCAGTTTGGGCGTCAATCCGGCCAAGCCGAACACTGAAGCTTTCTTT. Translating gives CASSLGVNPAKPNTEAFF.